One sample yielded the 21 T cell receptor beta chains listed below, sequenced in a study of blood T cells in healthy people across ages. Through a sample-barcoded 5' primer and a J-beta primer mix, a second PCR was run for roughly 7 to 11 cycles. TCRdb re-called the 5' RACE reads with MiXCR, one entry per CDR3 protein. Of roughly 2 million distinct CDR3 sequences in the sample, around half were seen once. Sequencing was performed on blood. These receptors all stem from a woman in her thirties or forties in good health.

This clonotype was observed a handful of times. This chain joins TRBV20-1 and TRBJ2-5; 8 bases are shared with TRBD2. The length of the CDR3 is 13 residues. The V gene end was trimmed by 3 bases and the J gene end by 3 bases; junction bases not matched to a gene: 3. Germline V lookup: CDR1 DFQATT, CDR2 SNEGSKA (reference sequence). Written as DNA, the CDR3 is TGCAGTGCTAGTGCACTAGCGGAAGAGACCCAGTACTTC. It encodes CSASALAEETQYF.

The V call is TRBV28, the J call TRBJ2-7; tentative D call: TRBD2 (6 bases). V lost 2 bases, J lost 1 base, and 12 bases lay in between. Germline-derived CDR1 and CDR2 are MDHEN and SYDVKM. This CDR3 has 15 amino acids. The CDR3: CASSLGGTLSYEQYF. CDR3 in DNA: TGTGCCAGCAGTTTAGGGGGGACCCTGTCCTACGAGCAGTACTTC. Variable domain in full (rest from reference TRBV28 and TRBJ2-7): DVKVTQSSRYLVKRTGEKVFLECVQDMDHENMFWYRQDPGLGLRLIYFSYDVKMKEKGDIPEGYSVSREKKERFSLILESASTNQTSMYLCASSLGGTLSYEQYFGPGTRLTVT.

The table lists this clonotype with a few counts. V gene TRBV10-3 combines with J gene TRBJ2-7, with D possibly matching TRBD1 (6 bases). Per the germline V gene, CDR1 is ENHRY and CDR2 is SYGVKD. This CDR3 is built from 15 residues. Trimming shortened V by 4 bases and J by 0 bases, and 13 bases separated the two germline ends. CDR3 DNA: TGTGCCATCAGTGGTGATGGGGACAACTCCTACGAGCAGTACTTC. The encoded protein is CAISGDGDNSYEQYF.

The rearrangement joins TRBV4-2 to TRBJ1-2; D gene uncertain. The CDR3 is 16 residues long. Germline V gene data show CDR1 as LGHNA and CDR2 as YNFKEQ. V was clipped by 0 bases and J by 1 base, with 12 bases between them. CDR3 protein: CASSQDIGPNNYGYTF. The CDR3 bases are TGTGCCAGCAGCCAAGATATCGGGCCGAATAACTATGGCTACACCTTC.

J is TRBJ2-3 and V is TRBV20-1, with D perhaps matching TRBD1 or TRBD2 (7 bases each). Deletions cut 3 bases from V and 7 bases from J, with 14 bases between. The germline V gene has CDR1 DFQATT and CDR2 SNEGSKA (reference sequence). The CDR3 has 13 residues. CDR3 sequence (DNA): TGCAGTGCTAGGCAGGGGGGGGGATATACGCAGTATTTT. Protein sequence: CSARQGGGYTQYF.

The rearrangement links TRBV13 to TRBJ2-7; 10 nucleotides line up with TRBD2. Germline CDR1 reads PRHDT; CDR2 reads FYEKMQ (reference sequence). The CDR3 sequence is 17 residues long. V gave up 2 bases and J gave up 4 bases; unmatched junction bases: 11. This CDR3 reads CASSLSGGAGFRYEQYF. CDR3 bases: TGTGCCAGCAGCTTAAGCGGGGGGGCCGGTTTTCGTTACGAGCAGTACTTC.

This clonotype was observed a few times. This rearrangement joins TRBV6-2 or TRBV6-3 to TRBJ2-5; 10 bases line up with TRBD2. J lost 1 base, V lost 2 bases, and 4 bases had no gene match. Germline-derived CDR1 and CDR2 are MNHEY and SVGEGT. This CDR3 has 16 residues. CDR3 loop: CASSYGKRGGQETQYF. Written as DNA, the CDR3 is TGTGCCAGCAGTTACGGCAAGCGGGGGGGCCAAGAGACCCAGTACTTC.

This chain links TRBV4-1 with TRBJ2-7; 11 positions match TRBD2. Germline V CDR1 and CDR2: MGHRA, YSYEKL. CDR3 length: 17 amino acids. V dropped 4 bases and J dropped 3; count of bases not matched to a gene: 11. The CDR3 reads CASSPTQTSGGVYEQYF. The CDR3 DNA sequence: TGCGCCAGCAGCCCTACCCAAACTAGCGGGGGAGTCTACGAGCAGTACTTC.

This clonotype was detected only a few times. As DNA, the CDR3 is TGCAGCGTGACAGGGCAGGCGAACTATGGCTACACCTTC. Translation: CSVTGQANYGYTF. The chain combines TRBV29-1 with TRBJ1-2; 7 bases agree with TRBD1. The germline CDR1 and CDR2 sequences are SQVTM and ANQGSEA. This CDR3 has 13 amino acids. J gave up 2 bases and V 6 bases, and 6 bases lay outside the gene matches.

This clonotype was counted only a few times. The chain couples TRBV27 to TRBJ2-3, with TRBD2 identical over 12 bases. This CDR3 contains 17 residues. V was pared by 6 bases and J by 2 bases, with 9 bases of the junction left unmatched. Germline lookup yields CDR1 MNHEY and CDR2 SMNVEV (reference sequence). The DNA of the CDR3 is TGTGCCAGCAGACTCCTTGGGACTAGCGGGCACACAGATACGCAGTATTTT. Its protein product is CASRLLGTSGHTDTQYF.

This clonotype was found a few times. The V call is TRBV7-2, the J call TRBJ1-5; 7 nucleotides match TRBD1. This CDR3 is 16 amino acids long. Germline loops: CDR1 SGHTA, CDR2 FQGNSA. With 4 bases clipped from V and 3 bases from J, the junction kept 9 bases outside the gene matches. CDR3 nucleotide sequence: TGTGCCAGCAGCTCAGGGGGACATGGTATCAATCAGCCCCAGCATTTT. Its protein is CASSSGGHGINQPQHF.

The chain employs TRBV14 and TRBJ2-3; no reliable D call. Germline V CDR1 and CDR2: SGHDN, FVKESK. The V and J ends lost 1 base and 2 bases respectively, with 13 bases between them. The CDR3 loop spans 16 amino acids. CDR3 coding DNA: TGTGCCAGCAGCCAAGGGAGTGGCCAATACACAGATACGCAGTATTTT. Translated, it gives CASSQGSGQYTDTQYF.

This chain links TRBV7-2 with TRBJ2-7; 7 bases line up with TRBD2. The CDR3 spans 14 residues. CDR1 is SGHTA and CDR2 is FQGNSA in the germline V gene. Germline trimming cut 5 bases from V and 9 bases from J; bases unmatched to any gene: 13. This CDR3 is CASSPVTGEGPQYF. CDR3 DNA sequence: TGTGCCAGCAGCCCAGTCACGGGGGAGGGACCGCAGTACTTC.

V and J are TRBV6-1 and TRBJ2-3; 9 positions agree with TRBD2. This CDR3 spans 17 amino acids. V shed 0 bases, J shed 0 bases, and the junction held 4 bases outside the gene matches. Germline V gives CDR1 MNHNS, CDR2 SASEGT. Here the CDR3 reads CASSEAASGASTDTQYF. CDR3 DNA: TGTGCCAGCAGTGAAGCAGCTAGCGGGGCTAGCACAGATACGCAGTATTTT.

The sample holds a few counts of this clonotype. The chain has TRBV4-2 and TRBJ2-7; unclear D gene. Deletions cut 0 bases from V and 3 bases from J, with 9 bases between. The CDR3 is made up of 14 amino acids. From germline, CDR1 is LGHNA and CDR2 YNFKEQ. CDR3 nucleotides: TGTGCCAGCAGCCAAGAGGGCAGGAGCTACGAGCAGTACTTC. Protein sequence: CASSQEGRSYEQYF.

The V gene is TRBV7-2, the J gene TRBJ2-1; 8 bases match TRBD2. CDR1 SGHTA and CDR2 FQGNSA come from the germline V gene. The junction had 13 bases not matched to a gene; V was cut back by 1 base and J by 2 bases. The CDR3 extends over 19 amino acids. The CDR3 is CASSLGRRSGGSTYNEQFF. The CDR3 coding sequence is TGTGCCAGCAGCTTAGGGCGCCGGAGCGGGGGATCCACCTACAATGAGCAGTTCTTC.

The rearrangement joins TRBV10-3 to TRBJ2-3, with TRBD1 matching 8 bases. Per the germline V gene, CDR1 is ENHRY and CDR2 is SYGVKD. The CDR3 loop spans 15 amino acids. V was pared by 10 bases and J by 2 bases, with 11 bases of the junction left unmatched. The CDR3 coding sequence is TGTGCCACCGAGAATCGACAGGGGCTCACAGATACGCAGTATTTT. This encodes CATENRQGLTDTQYF.

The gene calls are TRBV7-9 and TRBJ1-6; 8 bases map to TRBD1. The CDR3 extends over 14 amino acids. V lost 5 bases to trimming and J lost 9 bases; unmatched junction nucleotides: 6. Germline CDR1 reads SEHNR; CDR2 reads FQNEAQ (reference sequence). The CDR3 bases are TGTGCCAGCAGCCAAGGACAGGGTATTTCACCCCTCCACTTT. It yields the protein CASSQGQGISPLHF.

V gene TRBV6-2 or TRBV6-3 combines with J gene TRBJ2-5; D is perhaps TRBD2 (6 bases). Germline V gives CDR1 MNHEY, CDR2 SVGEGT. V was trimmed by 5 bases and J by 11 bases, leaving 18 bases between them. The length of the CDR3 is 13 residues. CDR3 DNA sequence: TGTGCCAGCAGTCACCTCAATTTTCGGGAGCAGTACTTC. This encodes CASSHLNFREQYF.

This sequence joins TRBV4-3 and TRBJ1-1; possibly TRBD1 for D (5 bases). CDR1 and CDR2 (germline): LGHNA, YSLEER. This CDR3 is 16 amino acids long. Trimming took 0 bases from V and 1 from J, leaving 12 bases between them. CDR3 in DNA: TGCGCCAGCAGCCAAGATCCGGCAGGGACGAACACTGAAGCTTTCTTT. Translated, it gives CASSQDPAGTNTEAFF.

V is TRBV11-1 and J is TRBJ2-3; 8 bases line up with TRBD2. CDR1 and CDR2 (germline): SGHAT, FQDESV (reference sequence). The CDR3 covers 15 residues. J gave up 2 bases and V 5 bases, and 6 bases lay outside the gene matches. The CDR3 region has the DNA TGTGCCAGCAGCCCCCGGGGGGGGTACACAGATACGCAGTATTTT. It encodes CASSPRGGYTDTQYF.